The entry below describes one TCR beta chain. Its antigen is undetermined. Assays covered 10^5 or so TCR templates per sample. Some clones are missing from TCRdb's copy, which holds only in-frame ones; the method was immunoSEQ multiplex PCR. Of roughly 100,000 clones listed, roughly 91% are singletons. These data come from a study of siplizumab effects on memory and regulatory T cells. Study conclusions and caveats: Neither a naive nor a memory phenotype was assignable to roughly 80-96% of proliferating CD4+ or CD8+ clones. The study found that mappable alloreactive CD4+ clones averaged roughly 70% Treg-derived with siplizumab and around 25% in controls. Tracing alloreactive clones into unstimulated subsets worked for only a minor fraction of them.

This CDR3 contains 14 residues. Germline values: CDR1 SGHTA, CDR2 FQGNSA. V lost 5 bases and J 2 bases, leaving 12 bases between the germline ends. This receptor was identified in a human donor in good health. V and J are TRBV7-2 and TRBJ2-5; tentatively, D is TRBD1 (6 bases). Sequenced input: CD4+ T cells sorted from blood. CDR3 in amino acids: CASSPTGLQETQYF. The CDR3 DNA reads TGTGCCAGCAGCCCGACAGGATTACAAGAGACCCAGTACTTC.